The present entry profiles one T cell receptor beta chain with its context. Its antigen is undetermined. Profiled with immunoSEQ multiplex PCR; TCRdb holds only in-frame clones, not every one. The sample holds about 1.5 million clones, 95% to 99% seen once. Naive CD45RA+ and memory CD45RA-negative subsets were split from CD4+ cells. The entry originates in a study of shared clonotypes between healthy human individuals. General study points: Represented diversity (both genetic and exposure-history) was limited by the small number of donors. Naive subsets usually exceeded memory subsets in estimated richness.

Looked up from germline, CDR1 is SGHAT and CDR2 is FQDESV (reference sequence). V lost 3 bases to trimming and J lost 8 bases; unmatched junction nucleotides: 6. The CDR3 totals 14 residues. Material for sequencing was naive CD4+ T cells sorted from blood. Noted subset: CD45RA+ positively selected. V is TRBV11-1 and J is TRBJ1-4; 7 nucleotides agree with TRBD1. The TCR originated in a man aged 25-40 years in good health. The CDR3 sequence is CASSFGTVREKLFF. The CDR3 nucleotides are TGTGCCAGCAGCTTTGGGACAGTACGAGAAAAACTGTTTTTT.